A selection of T cell receptor beta chains follows, all from one sample in a study of T cells after yellow fever vaccination. TCRdb itself ran the 5' RACE reads through MiXCR, one entry per CDR3 protein. The sample has roughly 170,000 distinct CDR3 sequences; 6.2% are singletons. The sample consisted of CD4+ T cells sorted from PBMCs, taken on the day of the first yellow fever vaccination. The source is a man between 18 and 29 years old who received the YFV17D yellow fever vaccine. Both conserved end residues are part of each CDR3. The D gene is left open where the match is weak. For some rows the clone size is stated as once, few or many, or as a class when expanded; others skip it.

cdr3_nt	cdr3_aa	d_call	clone_size	j_call	v_call
TGTGCCAGCAGCTTGGACAGGGGGGTGGTCACAGATACGCAGTATTTT	CASSLDRGVVTDTQYF	TRBD1	.	TRBJ2-3	TRBV5-6
TGCAGTGCTAATAAGCGGGGGGGTAGAACAGATACGCAGTATTTT	CSANKRGGRTDTQYF	TRBD2	.	TRBJ2-3	TRBV20-1
TGTGCCAGCACCCGGACAGGGGGGACCTACGAGCAGTACTTC	CASTRTGGTYEQYF	TRBD1	many	TRBJ2-7	TRBV12-3/TRBV12-4
TGTGCCAGCAGCCAAGGTTCACTAGCCGGGAAGACCCAGTACTTC	CASSQGSLAGKTQYF	.	.	TRBJ2-5	TRBV4-2
TGCGCCAGCAGCTTGATGGGAGGGGAACAGCCCCAGCATTTT	CASSLMGGEQPQHF	.	.	TRBJ1-5	TRBV5-1
TGTGCCAGCACCGCCGGCCGTTACAATGAGCAGTTCTTC	CASTAGRYNEQFF	.	many	TRBJ2-1	TRBV7-2
TGCGCCAGCAGCTTGGCTGCCAGGGGCCACGAGCAGTACTTC	CASSLAARGHEQYF	.	few	TRBJ2-7	TRBV5-1
TGTGCCAGTATACCACGGTTCCCCTCGAGCTCCTACAATGAGCAGTTCTTC	CASIPRFPSSSYNEQFF	.	.	TRBJ2-1	TRBV19
TGTGCCAGCAGTGACTCGGCGGGGAGCCTCTATGGCTACACCTTC	CASSDSAGSLYGYTF	.	many	TRBJ1-2	TRBV6-5
TGCGCCAGCAGCGAAGGCAGGCACCAAGAGACCCAGTACTTC	CASSEGRHQETQYF	.	many	TRBJ2-5	TRBV5-1
TGTGCCAGCAGTCCCGACAGGGCGGCTGGCTACACCTTC	CASSPDRAAGYTF	TRBD1	few	TRBJ1-2	TRBV27
TGTGCCAGCAGTCCGACTATCCGGGAGCTGTTTTTT	CASSPTIRELFF	.	many	TRBJ2-2	TRBV6-2/TRBV6-3
TGCGCCAGCAGCTCTGACAGGGCTCTGGGAAAACTGTTTTTT	CASSSDRALGKLFF	TRBD1	few	TRBJ1-4	TRBV5-1
TGTGCCAGCAGTGAAAGTGACAGAAACTATGGCTACACCTTC	CASSESDRNYGYTF	.	many	TRBJ1-2	TRBV25-1
TGTGCCACGGCACAGGGGTGGACCGGGGAGCTGTTTTTT	CATAQGWTGELFF	TRBD1	many	TRBJ2-2	TRBV24-1
TGTGCCAGCAGCGGGGGGACTAGCGGTCCCTACGAGCAGTACTTC	CASSGGTSGPYEQYF	TRBD2	few	TRBJ2-7	TRBV9
TGTGCCAGCAGTGAAAAGCGGGCAGGGAGGGTGGGCACAGATACGCAGTATTTT	CASSEKRAGRVGTDTQYF	TRBD2	.	TRBJ2-3	TRBV6-1
TGTGCCACCAGTGATTCGAGATCCAGGGGCGAGCAGTACTTC	CATSDSRSRGEQYF	.	.	TRBJ2-7	TRBV24-1
TGTGCCACCAGCAGAAGAGGGGCGGGGGAAAGCACAGATACGCAGTATTTT	CATSRRGAGESTDTQYF	TRBD2	.	TRBJ2-3	TRBV15
TGCGCCAGCAGCTTGGAGGGACTAGCGGGGGCCCCGCAGTACTTC	CASSLEGLAGAPQYF	TRBD2	.	TRBJ2-5	TRBV5-1
TGCAGTGCTAGAAGTTCGGGGGGGTCGACTGAAGCTTTCTTT	CSARSSGGSTEAFF	.	many	TRBJ1-1	TRBV20-1
TGTGCCAGCACCCAGTGGACGGCGAACACCGGGGAGCTGTTTTTT	CASTQWTANTGELFF	.	few	TRBJ2-2	TRBV7-2
TGTGCCAGCAGCTTCTCGAGGGCTAACTATGGCTACACCTTC	CASSFSRANYGYTF	.	.	TRBJ1-2	TRBV5-5
TGTGCCAGCAGTCTGTCCTCAGCGAACACTGAAGCTTTCTTT	CASSLSSANTEAFF	.	many	TRBJ1-1	TRBV12-3/TRBV12-4
TGTGCCAGCAGTTACGACGTTAACTATGGCTACACCTTC	CASSYDVNYGYTF	.	few	TRBJ1-2	TRBV6-5
TGTGCCAGCTCGATAGACAGTGCCACTAGCAATCAGCCCCAGCATTTT	CASSIDSATSNQPQHF	.	few	TRBJ1-5	TRBV18
TGTGCCAGCAGCCCACTCAGTTGGGGAGCCGGGGAGCTGTTTTTT	CASSPLSWGAGELFF	.	.	TRBJ2-2	TRBV4-2
TGTGCCAGCAAAGGGCTAGGAATTACCGGTACTGAAGCTTTCTTT	CASKGLGITGTEAFF	.	many	TRBJ1-1	TRBV6-5
TGTGCCAGCAGCTTACTAGAGCGATGGGGGACCCAGTACTTC	CASSLLERWGTQYF	.	many	TRBJ2-5	TRBV7-2
TGTGCCAGCAGTAGGTTAGCGGGGAATGAGGAGCAGTTCTTC	CASSRLAGNEEQFF	TRBD2	few	TRBJ2-1	TRBV6-5
TGCGCCAGCAGCCAACCTAGCGGGGGTCGGGTTACGCAGTATTTT	CASSQPSGGRVTQYF	TRBD2	many	TRBJ2-3	TRBV4-3
TGTGCCAGCAGCACTTCCCTTGGACTAGCCTTCTCCGGGGAGCAGTTCTTC	CASSTSLGLAFSGEQFF	TRBD2	many	TRBJ2-1	TRBV5-5
TGTGCCAGCAGCTTAGAGGCCACGGGGGTAGAAGAGACCCAGTACTTC	CASSLEATGVEETQYF	.	.	TRBJ2-5	TRBV7-6
TGTGCCAGCCACCAGACGGGACAGGGGCTTGACACCGGGGAGCTGTTTTTT	CASHQTGQGLDTGELFF	TRBD1	.	TRBJ2-2	TRBV6-1
TGTGCCAGCAGTTCTGGGACTCCCCTCCACTTT	CASSSGTPLHF	.	few	TRBJ1-6	TRBV27
TGTGCCAGCAGTTACTCTGGCCAGGGTAAAGGCGAGCAGTTCTTC	CASSYSGQGKGEQFF	.	many	TRBJ2-1	TRBV6-5
TGCGCCAGCAGCTTGGGGGGTAGAGGCACAGATACGCAGTATTTT	CASSLGGRGTDTQYF	.	.	TRBJ2-3	TRBV5-1
TGTGCCAGCAGCCAAGACCAGGGGAGCAATCAGCCCCAGCATTTT	CASSQDQGSNQPQHF	.	few	TRBJ1-5	TRBV4-2
TGTGCCAGCAGACCGGAGGGGAATTCACCCCTCCACTTT	CASRPEGNSPLHF	.	.	TRBJ1-6	TRBV7-9
TGCGCCAGCAGCGCGCAGGGGGTTGGGGAGACCCAGTACTTC	CASSAQGVGETQYF	TRBD1	few	TRBJ2-5	TRBV5-1
TGTGCCAGCAGCCCTAGTGGGGGGGAAACCTCCTGCACAGATACGCAGTATTTT	CASSPSGGETSCTDTQYF	.	many	TRBJ2-3	TRBV21-1
TGTGCCAGCAGTGAACTGAGGTCAGGGAGGATCTATGGCTACACCTTC	CASSELRSGRIYGYTF	.	few	TRBJ1-2	TRBV2
TGTGCCACCAGCACCGGGACAGCCGGAAACACCATATATTTT	CATSTGTAGNTIYF	TRBD1	.	TRBJ1-3	TRBV24-1
TGTGCCAGTAGTCCCCAGACCTACCAAGAGACCCAGTACTTC	CASSPQTYQETQYF	.	many	TRBJ2-5	TRBV19
TGTGCCAGCAGCGCCGGGACCAACCAAGAGACCCAGTACTTC	CASSAGTNQETQYF	.	.	TRBJ2-5	TRBV9
TGTGCCAGCGGGGAAGGGGGTAATCAGCCCCAGCATTTT	CASGEGGNQPQHF	.	few	TRBJ1-5	TRBV7-2
TGTGCCAGCAGACGCAAGGGGTCCCGGGGGCCCTACAATGAGCAGTTCTTC	CASRRKGSRGPYNEQFF	.	few	TRBJ2-1	TRBV6-2/TRBV6-3
TGTGCCAGCAGAGGAACAGGGGCCACCTACGAGCAGTACTTC	CASRGTGATYEQYF	TRBD1	many	TRBJ2-7	TRBV12-3/TRBV12-4
TGTGCCAGCAGGTACAGGGAGTCGGAACTGTTTTTT	CASRYRESELFF	.	.	TRBJ1-4	TRBV12-3/TRBV12-4
TGTGCCAGCACACGAGGACAGCTGAACACTGAAGCTTTCTTT	CASTRGQLNTEAFF	.	few	TRBJ1-1	TRBV7-2
TGCGCCAGCAGCTCTATGACCGGCACTGAAGCTTTCTTT	CASSSMTGTEAFF	.	many	TRBJ1-1	TRBV5-1
TGCAGCACCGGACAGGGGCCTAACGAGCAGTACTTC	CSTGQGPNEQYF	TRBD1	many	TRBJ2-7	TRBV29-1
TGTGCCAGCAGTTTCAGCGGGGGGCAAGAGACCCAGTACTTC	CASSFSGGQETQYF	TRBD2	many	TRBJ2-5	TRBV7-2
TGTGCCAGCAGCCGCACTGGACAGGGAAAGAATCAGCCCCAGCATTTT	CASSRTGQGKNQPQHF	TRBD1	.	TRBJ1-5	TRBV6-1
TGTGCCAGCAGTCCTGAGACGGACAGGGTGAACTATGGCTACACCTTC	CASSPETDRVNYGYTF	TRBD1	many	TRBJ1-2	TRBV4-2